This T cell receptor beta chain was recorded in a study of identical twins. Overall study findings and caveats: Among beta out-of-frame sequences, excess sharing between twins appeared weaker.

Carrying unique molecular identifiers, the cDNA also gained a universal primer site through template switching. Each CDR3 protein is one row after TCRdb ran MiXCR on the 5' RACE reads. The sample contains about 530,000 distinct CDR3 sequences, nearly 15% of which appear only once. Deletions cut 3 bases from V and 1 base from J, with 6 bases between. The CDR3 has 13 amino acids. For this clonotype: Its target is unknown.

This same sample was also part of a study on yellow fever vaccine responses in identical twins.

Specimen: CD4+ T cells sorted from blood. The genes are TRBV12-3 or TRBV12-4 and TRBJ1-2, with no clear D. This receptor was identified in a woman between 18 and 29 years old in good health. The CDR3 sequence: CASSFGINYGYTF. Written as DNA, the CDR3 is TGTGCCAGCAGTTTCGGGATTAACTATGGCTACACCTTC.